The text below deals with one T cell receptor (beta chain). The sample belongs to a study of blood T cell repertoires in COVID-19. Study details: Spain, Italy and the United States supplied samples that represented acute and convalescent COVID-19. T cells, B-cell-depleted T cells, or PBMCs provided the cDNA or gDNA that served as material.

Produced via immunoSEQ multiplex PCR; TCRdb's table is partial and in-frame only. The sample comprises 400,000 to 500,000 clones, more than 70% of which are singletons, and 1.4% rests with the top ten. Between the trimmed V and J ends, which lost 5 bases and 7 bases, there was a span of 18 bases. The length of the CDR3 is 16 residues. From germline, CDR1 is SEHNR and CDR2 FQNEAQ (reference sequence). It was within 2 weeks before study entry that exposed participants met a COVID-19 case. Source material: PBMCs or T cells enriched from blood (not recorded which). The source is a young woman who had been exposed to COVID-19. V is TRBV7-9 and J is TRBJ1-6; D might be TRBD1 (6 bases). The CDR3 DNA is TGTGCCAGCAGCCCACAGGGACCGGTCAGGAATTCACCCCTCCACTTT. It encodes CASSPQGPVRNSPLHF.